This T cell receptor (beta chain) derives from a study of T cells after yellow fever vaccination. Study-level points and caveats: One caveat is that FACS-sorted repertoires could contain abundant clonotypes contaminating from the bulk population. Faster peaking, at day 5 versus 15, marked a secondary response that was weaker. Of the clonotypes, a small share occurred in both CD4 and CD8 compartments.

On this clonotype: Its target is not known.

Germline values: CDR1 SEHNR, CDR2 FQNEAQ (reference sequence). The CDR3 is 12 amino acids. Trimming took 3 bases from V and 9 from J, leaving 9 bases between them. TCRdb reanalysed the 5' RACE reads using MiXCR and keeps one entry per CDR3 protein. The table shows under 100,000 distinct CDR3 sequences, with around 5.8% occurring only once. The sequence was obtained from a young man who received the YFV17D yellow fever vaccine. The sequencing here drew on CD8+ T cells sorted from PBMCs, taken 10 days after the yellow fever booster vaccination. V and J are TRBV7-9 and TRBJ2-1; D gene uncertain. CDR3: CASSFTKIEQFF. CDR3 in DNA: TGTGCCAGCAGCTTCACAAAAATTGAGCAGTTCTTC.